The rows below give T cell receptor beta chains drawn from one sample of a study of blood T cell repertoires in COVID-19. The assay was immunoSEQ multiplex PCR, and TCRdb's table has in-frame clones only and misses some. In the table there are under 300,000 clones, 65% to 90% of which are singletons. Sequencing used peripheral blood. The receptors here all came from a human donor in a cohort sampled during active COVID-19. Both conserved end residues are part of each CDR3. Each record gives: D gene, J gene, CDR3 length, V gene, clone size, CDR3 protein, CDR3 DNA. D genes are given only for firm matches. Not every row has a clone size; where given, it reads once, few, many or a size class.

TRBD1	TRBJ2-2	14	TRBV19	NA	CASSTRTGSGELFF	TGTGCCAGTAGTACCCGGACAGGCTCCGGGGAGCTGTTTTTT
TRBD2	TRBJ2-1	14	TRBV18	NA	CASSQGLGVYEQFF	TGTGCCAGCTCACAGGGACTAGGGGTCTATGAGCAGTTCTTC
NA	TRBJ1-6	11	TRBV6-5	NA	CASLEVSPLHF	TGTGCCAGCCTGGAGGTCTCACCCCTCCACTTT
TRBD2	TRBJ2-3	16	TRBV6-2/TRBV6-3	NA	CASSYSGTSGSYTQYF	TGTGCCAGCAGTTACTCCGGGACTAGCGGGAGCTATACGCAGTATTTT
NA	TRBJ2-5	12	TRBV6-5	once	CASSSPGETQYF	TGTGCCTCTTCTTCTCCGGGGGAGACCCAGTACTTC
NA	TRBJ2-1	11	TRBV20-1	once	CSARLAPEQFF	TGCAGTGCCAGATTAGCTCCCGAGCAGTTCTTC
NA	TRBJ2-5	14	TRBV6-1	NA	CASSEGEGRETQYF	TGTGCCAGCAGTGAGGGAGAGGGGAGGGAGACCCAGTACTTC
NA	TRBJ2-1	16	TRBV7-5	NA	CARSCLRPQSYNEQFF	TGTGCCAGAAGCTGCTTGAGGCCGCAATCCTACAATGAGCAGTTCTTC
NA	TRBJ2-6	14	TRBV7-2	few	CASSLTGVGNVLTF	TGTGCCAGCAGCTTAACCGGGGTGGGCAACGTCCTGACTTTC
TRBD2	TRBJ2-1	13	TRBV7-6	few	CASSLGPGTSPFF	TGTGCCAGCAGCTTAGGCCCCGGGACTAGTCCGTTCTTC
NA	TRBJ1-1	12	TRBV5-8	NA	CASSPGEGEAFF	TGTGCCAGCAGCCCGGGGGAGGGTGAAGCTTTCTTT
NA	TRBJ1-2	14	TRBV2	few	CASSEALLGLGYTF	TGTGCCAGCAGTGAAGCGCTTCTAGGTTTGGGCTACACCTTC
TRBD1	TRBJ2-2	15	TRBV6-5	NA	CASTPGQSRTGELFF	TGTGCCAGCACACCGGGACAGTCGCGCACCGGGGAGCTGTTTTTT
TRBD2	TRBJ2-1	17	TRBV5-4	NA	CASSLAQATGGVNEQFF	TGTGCCAGCAGCTTGGCCCAGGCCACCGGGGGGGTAAATGAGCAGTTCTTC
TRBD1	TRBJ1-2	17	TRBV9	NA	CASSPSGQGAANGGYTF	TGTGCCAGCAGCCCCTCCGGACAGGGGGCGGCTAATGGTGGCTACACCTTC
NA	TRBJ2-1	14	TRBV18	few	CASSPLTSYNEQFF	TGTGCCAGCTCACCACTGACTTCCTACAATGAGCAGTTCTTC
TRBD2	TRBJ2-3	18	TRBV28	NA	CASSAPRGGPGDTDTQYF	TGTGCCAGCAGCGCCCCCCGCGGGGGGCCGGGGGACACAGATACGCAGTATTTT
TRBD1	TRBJ2-3	15	TRBV5-1	once	CASSRGTGGTDTQYF	TGCGCCAGCAGCAGAGGGACAGGGGGCACAGATACGCAGTATTTT
NA	TRBJ2-3	15	TRBV6-6	NA	CASSSGLGRTDTQYF	TGTGCCAGCAGTTCCGGGCTGGGGCGCACAGATACGCAGTATTTT
NA	TRBJ2-2	13	TRBV7-6	many	CASSLEGGGELFF	TGTGCCAGCAGCTTAGAGGGAGGCGGGGAGCTGTTTTTT
TRBD2	TRBJ2-1	14	TRBV28	many	CASSFGLAGNEQFF	TGTGCCAGCAGTTTCGGACTAGCAGGCAATGAGCAGTTCTTC
NA	TRBJ1-1	13	TRBV18	NA	CASSPGASREAFF	TGTGCCAGCTCACCTGGAGCCTCCCGAGAAGCTTTCTTT
TRBD2	TRBJ2-1	17	TRBV2	NA	CASSEAMGLAELNEQFF	TGTGCCAGCAGTGAAGCAATGGGACTAGCGGAGCTGAATGAGCAGTTCTTC